These 10 T cell receptor beta chains share one sample of origin, sequenced in a study of PD-1 blockade in classical Hodgkin lymphoma. Clones were sequenced by immunoSEQ multiplex PCR, and TCRdb holds only the in-frame ones, with some missing. Counted here are roughly 30,000 clones, 70% occurring once; the ten biggest clones make up roughly 24%. Autologous stem cell transplantation was followed by relapse in every patient, and brentuximab vedotin exposure varied. Material: peripheral blood mononuclear cells (PBMCs), obtained before the second cycle of nivolumab. The receptors come from a human donor with classical Hodgkin lymphoma.

This clone occurred a few times. The V and J genes are TRBV2 and TRBJ1-6; D may be TRBD1 (6 bases). The length of the CDR3 is 14 residues. CDR1 is SNHLY and CDR2 is FYNNEI in the germline V gene. Trimming took off 6 bases at V and 8 bases at J, with 14 bases between the two ends. This CDR3 reads CASSDGGGDSPLHF. The DNA of the CDR3 is TGTGCCAGCAGCGATGGAGGGGGGGATTCACCCCTCCACTTT.

The chain is built from TRBV7-9 and TRBJ2-3; 10 nucleotides agree with TRBD1. The length of the CDR3 is 15 residues. The ends lost 5 bases at V and 2 bases at J; junction bases unmatched: 4. In germline, CDR1 is SEHNR, CDR2 FQNEAQ (reference sequence). The CDR3, as DNA: TGTGCCAGCAGCCTTGGGACAGGGGTCACAGATACGCAGTATTTT. This translates into CASSLGTGVTDTQYF.

V and J are TRBV2 and TRBJ1-1; TRBD1 matches 7 bases. CDR3 size: 14 residues. The trim removed 6 bases at V and 7 bases at J, leaving 11 bases unmatched. The V gene's germline CDR1 is SNHLY and CDR2 FYNNEI. CDR3 amino acids: CASSPWTGTVEAFF. The CDR3 nucleotides are TGTGCCAGCAGCCCGTGGACAGGAACTGTTGAAGCTTTCTTT.

V and J are TRBV10-2 and TRBJ1-6; 7 bases fit TRBD1. V shed 4 bases and J 7 bases; nucleotides not matched to a gene: 4. The CDR3 contains 14 residues. The V gene's germline CDR1 is WSHSY and CDR2 SAAADI. Here the CDR3 reads CASSVRQGNSPLHF. DNA for the CDR3: TGCGCCAGCAGTGTGCGACAGGGAAATTCACCCCTCCACTTT.

This rearrangement joins TRBV28 to TRBJ1-5; D gene ambiguous. Trimming took 4 bases from V and 2 from J, leaving 9 bases between them. Germline CDR1 and CDR2: MDHEN and SYDVKM. The CDR3 covers 14 residues. The CDR3 here is CASSSYTGNQPQHF. The CDR3 DNA reads as TGTGCCAGCAGTTCCTACACTGGCAATCAGCCCCAGCATTTT.

The CDR3 is CASSVGIGGAISYNEQFF. The CDR3 coding sequence is TGTGCCAGCAGCGTAGGAATAGGGGGAGCCATCTCCTACAATGAGCAGTTCTTC. The gene calls are TRBV9 and TRBJ2-1; maybe TRBD1 (6 bases). V shed 0 bases and J shed 0 bases, with 16 bases lying between them. The CDR3 spans 18 residues. Germline values: CDR1 SGDLS, CDR2 YYNGEE.

The chain carries TRBV9 and TRBJ2-5; 8 nucleotides agree with TRBD2. V lost 0 bases, J lost 5 bases, and 9 bases stayed unmatched. The CDR3 consists of 16 residues. CDR1 and CDR2 (germline): SGDLS, YYNGEE. The CDR3 nucleotides read TGTGCCAGCAGCGTAGCTGTGTCTTTAGCGGGGGAGACCCAGTACTTC. Encoded protein: CASSVAVSLAGETQYF.

CDR3 in DNA: TGTGCCAGTAGCTCTTTACAGGGACCCTACACCTTC. Its protein product is CASSSLQGPYTF. The V gene is TRBV19, the J gene TRBJ1-2, with D tentatively TRBD1 (6 bases). CDR1 is LNHDA and CDR2 is SQIVND in the germline V gene (reference sequence). There are 12 residues in the CDR3. Trimming took off 6 bases at V and 10 bases at J, with 15 bases between the two ends.

The rearrangement joins TRBV20-1 to TRBJ2-3; D unresolved. Germline V gene data show CDR1 as DFQATT and CDR2 as SNEGSKA (reference sequence). Trimming stripped 7 bases from V and 0 bases from J, with 5 bases between. This CDR3 spans 11 amino acids. This chain's CDR3 is CSVLSTDTQYF. The CDR3 DNA is TGCAGTGTGCTCAGCACAGATACGCAGTATTTT.

This chain uses TRBV7-9 with TRBJ2-2; the D is unclear. CDR3 length: 12 residues. Trimming removed 3 bases at V and 3 bases at J, with 2 bases between. CDR1 is SEHNR, CDR2 FQNEAQ, per germline (reference sequence). The CDR3 spells CASSFHTGELFF. CDR3 sequence (DNA): TGTGCCAGCAGCTTCCACACCGGGGAGCTGTTTTTT.